This is a list of T cell receptor beta chains from one sample in a study of T cell changes during pregnancy in multiple sclerosis. Sequencing was performed with immunoSEQ multiplex PCR; in TCRdb, only in-frame clones are kept and a portion is missing. The sample carries 12,000 to 15,000 clones, 85% to 95% recorded once. The sample in question was peripheral blood, obtained in the second trimester of pregnancy. The receptor source for this set is a female donor in good health, enrolled as a control in a pregnancy study. CDR3s include the opening cysteine and the closing phenylalanine or tryptophan. The D gene is left open where the match is weak. The size field is filled for only some rows; it gives once, few, many or a size class.

cdr3_nt cdr3_aa clone_size d_call j_call v_call
TGTGCCAGCAGCTTGCAGGGGACAAGCACTGAAGCTTTCTTT CASSLQGTSTEAFF . . TRBJ1-1 TRBV11-3
TGTGCCAGCAGCGGGACAGGCGAGGCGGGTACTGAAGCTTTCTTT CASSGTGEAGTEAFF . TRBD1 TRBJ1-1 TRBV11-1
TGTGCCAGCAGTTACTCGGCGGGGGAGTTGGACACTGAAGCTTTCTTT CASSYSAGELDTEAFF . . TRBJ1-1 TRBV6-5
TGTGCCAGCGAGAGGGGGCACGGCTATGGCTACACCTTC CASERGHGYGYTF large TRBD1 TRBJ1-2 TRBV19
TGTGCCAGCAGCAACCGACAGGGGATCACAGATACGCAGTATTTT CASSNRQGITDTQYF . TRBD1 TRBJ2-3 TRBV7-6
TGTGCCAGCAGCGCGTGGGACAGGGAAAATGAAGCTTTCTTT CASSAWDRENEAFF . TRBD1 TRBJ1-1 TRBV9
TGTGCCAGCAGCTTATCTAGCGGGAGAGATACGCAGTATTTT CASSLSSGRDTQYF . TRBD2 TRBJ2-3 TRBV7-2
TGTGCCAGCAGCCCAACGGACAGCGAGTACAATGAGCAGTTCTTC CASSPTDSEYNEQFF . . TRBJ2-1 TRBV6-5
TGCAGTGCTAGAGATTATCCTGAAGCTTTCTTT CSARDYPEAFF . . TRBJ1-1 TRBV20-1
TGTGCCAGTAGTCCCACAGGGGATGGGGCCAACGTCCTGACTTTC CASSPTGDGANVLTF . TRBD1 TRBJ2-6 TRBV19
TGTGCCACCAGCAGAGGAGATAGCGGGGGCGGGGAGCTGTTTTTT CATSRGDSGGGELFF . TRBD2 TRBJ2-2 TRBV15
TGTGCCAGCAGCTTAGGCAGGGTGATTGAAGCTTTCTTT CASSLGRVIEAFF . . TRBJ1-1 TRBV7-9
TGTGCCACCAGCAGAGATCGCGGGGGTTCGGATGAAAAACTGTTTTTT CATSRDRGGSDEKLFF . . TRBJ1-4 TRBV15
TGCGCCAGCAGCTTGCGAGGTAACTACGAGCAGTACTTC CASSLRGNYEQYF . . TRBJ2-7 TRBV5-1
TGTGCCAGCAGCTTTGACAGGAGCTCCTACAATGAGCAGTTCTTC CASSFDRSSYNEQFF once . TRBJ2-1 TRBV7-2
TGCGCCAGCAGCCTTTCCCGCCTTCTACTAGCAGCATCGGGGAATGAGCAGTTCTTC CASSLSRLLLAASGNEQFF once . TRBJ2-1 TRBV4-1
TGTGCCAGCAGCTCATTCAGGGGAGACGAGCAGTTCTTC CASSSFRGDEQFF . . TRBJ2-1 TRBV9
TGTGCCAGCAGCTCGCCACAGTGGGAAGGGGGCACAGATACGCAGTATTTT CASSSPQWEGGTDTQYF . . TRBJ2-3 TRBV11-3
TGTGCCAGCAGTTACTTTAGGGACAAATCTGAAGCTTTCTTT CASSYFRDKSEAFF . . TRBJ1-1 TRBV6-5
TGTGCCAGCAGTTTAAGGGGCTCCACTGAAGCTTTCTTT CASSLRGSTEAFF . . TRBJ1-1 TRBV27
TGTGCCATCAGTGAATTCGGGAACACTGAAGCTTTCTTT CAISEFGNTEAFF . . TRBJ1-1 TRBV10-3
TGTGCCAGCAGCTGGACGGGGATGAACACTGAAGCTTTCTTT CASSWTGMNTEAFF . . TRBJ1-1 TRBV7-2
TGTGCCACCCGTGGCTCCAGGGAATTGAGTTCACCCCTCCACTTT CATRGSRELSSPLHF . . TRBJ1-6 TRBV6-5
TGTGCCAGCAGCGTCGATGGCAGGGGGACCGGGGAGCTGTTTTTT CASSVDGRGTGELFF . TRBD1 TRBJ2-2 TRBV7-9
TGCGCCACCCGACAGGGGGTCGATCAGCCCCAGCATTTT CATRQGVDQPQHF few TRBD1 TRBJ1-5 TRBV5-1
TGTGCCAGTAACAAATCACCTTCATCCTCTGGGGCCAACGTCCTGACTTTC CASNKSPSSSGANVLTF . . TRBJ2-6 TRBV19
TGTGCCAGCAGCTTTTCCCAGCGGTACGAGCAGTACTTC CASSFSQRYEQYF . . TRBJ2-7 TRBV7-2
TGTGCCAGCAGCCCGGACGGGATCTCCTACAATGAGCAGTTCTTC CASSPDGISYNEQFF once . TRBJ2-1 TRBV7-2
TGTGCCAGCAGCTTGAGCGGGGGGGCCCTTTACGAGCAGTACTTC CASSLSGGALYEQYF . TRBD2 TRBJ2-7 TRBV5-4
TGTGCCAGCAGCTTAGAAGGGACTAGCGGGTTGAACACCGGGGAGCTGTTTTTT CASSLEGTSGLNTGELFF . TRBD2 TRBJ2-2 TRBV11-2
TGTGCCAGCAGACTGGGAGGCCAGGCCGGCTACACCTTC CASRLGGQAGYTF . . TRBJ1-2 TRBV7-8
TGTGCCAGCTTGCGGGACCAACACAGCAATGAGCAGTTCTTC CASLRDQHSNEQFF once . TRBJ2-1 TRBV4-2
TGCGCCAGCACCCTCACCAGCGGGGGAGGGGGTGAGCAGTTCTTC CASTLTSGGGGEQFF . TRBD2 TRBJ2-1 TRBV5-1
TGTGCCAGCAGCTTGAATGCAGATCTCAACACTGAAGCTTTCTTT CASSLNADLNTEAFF . . TRBJ1-1 TRBV5-5
TGTGCCATCAGTCCTATTAGCGGGAGGGCAATCTACAATGAGCAGTTCTTC CAISPISGRAIYNEQFF once TRBD2 TRBJ2-1 TRBV10-3
TGTGCCAGCAGCGGTAGGGGGGGCTTCTATCAGCCCCAGCATTTT CASSGRGGFYQPQHF . . TRBJ1-5 TRBV9
TGCGCCAGCAGCTTGGAGACAGCCTACAATGAGCAGTTCTTC CASSLETAYNEQFF . . TRBJ2-1 TRBV5-1
TGTGCCAGCAGCTTGGGAGGGAGATTAAGCACAGATACGCAGTATTTT CASSLGGRLSTDTQYF . TRBD2 TRBJ2-3 TRBV7-3
TGTGCCAGCAGCAGCCTTACTCGCTCTGGGGCCAACGTCCTGACTTTC CASSSLTRSGANVLTF . . TRBJ2-6 TRBV5-6
TGTGCCAGCAGTCAGACACAGGGTCACTATGGCTACACCTTC CASSQTQGHYGYTF few . TRBJ1-2 TRBV6-5
TGTGCCAGCAGCCTAGGTCGGGAGACCTACGAGCAGTACTTC CASSLGRETYEQYF . . TRBJ2-7 TRBV7-2
TGTGCCAGCAGTTTCGACAGGCTCCCTCTCGAAAAACTGTTTTTT CASSFDRLPLEKLFF . . TRBJ1-4 TRBV7-2
TGTGCCAGCAGTTTTAGCGGGGGCACAGATACGCAGTATTTT CASSFSGGTDTQYF once TRBD2 TRBJ2-3 TRBV6-5
TGTGCCAGCAGCTTGCGGTCAGACTGGAACACCGGGGAGCTGTTTTTT CASSLRSDWNTGELFF . . TRBJ2-2 TRBV7-9
TGCGCCAGCTCCCCGGCTAGACGGCCCAATGAGCAGTTCTTC CASSPARRPNEQFF . . TRBJ2-1 TRBV5-1
TGTGCCAGCAGACTTCACAGGGCGGGCAATCAGCCCCAGCATTTT CASRLHRAGNQPQHF . . TRBJ1-5 TRBV6-6
TGCGCCAGCAAGCTAGCCCGTCGCATTCAGTACTTC CASKLARRIQYF . . TRBJ2-4 TRBV23-1
TGTGCCAGCAGCTCGGGCTGGGGGCGGGCAGAGACCCAGTACTTC CASSSGWGRAETQYF . . TRBJ2-5 TRBV7-8
TGTGCCAGCACCGTGGGACTGGCGGGGAGGGAGCAGTACTTC CASTVGLAGREQYF once . TRBJ2-7 TRBV5-4
TGTGCCAGCAGCTTGCAGGGGCTCGGAAACACCATATATTTT CASSLQGLGNTIYF . . TRBJ1-3 TRBV5-5